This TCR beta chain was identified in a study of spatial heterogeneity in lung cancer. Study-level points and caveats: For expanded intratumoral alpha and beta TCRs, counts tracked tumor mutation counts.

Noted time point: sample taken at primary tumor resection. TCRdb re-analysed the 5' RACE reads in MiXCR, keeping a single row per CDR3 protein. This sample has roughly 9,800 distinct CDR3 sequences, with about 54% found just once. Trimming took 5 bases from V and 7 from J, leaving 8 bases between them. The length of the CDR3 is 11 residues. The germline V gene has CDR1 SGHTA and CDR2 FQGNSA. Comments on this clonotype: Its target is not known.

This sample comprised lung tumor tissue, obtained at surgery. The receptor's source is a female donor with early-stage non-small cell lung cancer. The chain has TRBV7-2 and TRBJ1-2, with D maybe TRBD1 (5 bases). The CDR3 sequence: CASSPGFGYTF. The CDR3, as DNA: TGTGCCAGCAGCCCAGGGTTTGGCTACACCTTC.